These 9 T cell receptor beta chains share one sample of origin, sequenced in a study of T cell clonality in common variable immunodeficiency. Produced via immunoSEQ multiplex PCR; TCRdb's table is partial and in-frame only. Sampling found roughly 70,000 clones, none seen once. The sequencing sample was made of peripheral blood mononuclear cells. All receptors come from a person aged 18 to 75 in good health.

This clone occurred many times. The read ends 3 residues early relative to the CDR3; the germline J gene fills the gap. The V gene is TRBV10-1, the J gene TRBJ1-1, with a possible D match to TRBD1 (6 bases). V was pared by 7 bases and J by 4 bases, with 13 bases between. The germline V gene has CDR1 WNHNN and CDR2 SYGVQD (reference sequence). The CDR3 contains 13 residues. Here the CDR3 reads CASKQGLGTEAFF. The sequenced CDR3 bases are TGCGCCAGCAAACAGGGTTTGGGCACTGAA.

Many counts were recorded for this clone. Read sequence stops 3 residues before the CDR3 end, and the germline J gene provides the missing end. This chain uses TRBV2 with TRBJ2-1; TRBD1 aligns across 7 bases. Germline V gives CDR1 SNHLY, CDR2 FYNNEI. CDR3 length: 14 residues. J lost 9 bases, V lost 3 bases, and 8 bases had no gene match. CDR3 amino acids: CASSEGRGLGEQFF. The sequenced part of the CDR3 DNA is TGTGCCAGCAGTGAGGGTAGGGGGCTCGGTGAG.

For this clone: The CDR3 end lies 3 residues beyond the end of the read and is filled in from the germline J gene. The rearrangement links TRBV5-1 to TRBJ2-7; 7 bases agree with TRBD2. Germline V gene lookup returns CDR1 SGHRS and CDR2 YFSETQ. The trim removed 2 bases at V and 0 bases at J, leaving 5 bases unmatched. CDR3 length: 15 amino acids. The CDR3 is CASSFWGGPSYEQYF. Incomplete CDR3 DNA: TGCGCCAGCAGCTTCTGGGGGGGTCCCTCCTACGAG.

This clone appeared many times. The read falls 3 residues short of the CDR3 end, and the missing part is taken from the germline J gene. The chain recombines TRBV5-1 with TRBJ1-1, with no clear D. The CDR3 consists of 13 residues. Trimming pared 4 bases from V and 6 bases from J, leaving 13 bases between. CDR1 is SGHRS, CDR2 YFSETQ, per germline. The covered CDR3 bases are TGCGCCAGCAGCGTTCCAGGAGACCCTGAA. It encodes CASSVPGDPE. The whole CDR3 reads CASSVPGDPEAFF.

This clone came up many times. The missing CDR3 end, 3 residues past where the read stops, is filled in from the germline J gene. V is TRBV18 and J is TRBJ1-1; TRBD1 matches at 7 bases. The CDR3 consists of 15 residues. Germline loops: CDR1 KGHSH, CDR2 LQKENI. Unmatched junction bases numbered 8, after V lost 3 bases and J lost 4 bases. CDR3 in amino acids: CASSPSAGGSTEAFF. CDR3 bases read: TGTGCCAGCTCACCGTCCGCAGGGGGGAGCACTGAA.

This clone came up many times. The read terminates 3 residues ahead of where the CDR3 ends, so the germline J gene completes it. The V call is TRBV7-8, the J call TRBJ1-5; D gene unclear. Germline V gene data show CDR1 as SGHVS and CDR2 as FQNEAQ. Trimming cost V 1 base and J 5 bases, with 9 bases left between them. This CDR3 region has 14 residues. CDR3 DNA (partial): TGTGCCAGCAGCTTAGTGGCGGTGGATCAGCCC. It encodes CASSLVAVDQP. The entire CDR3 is CASSLVAVDQPQHF. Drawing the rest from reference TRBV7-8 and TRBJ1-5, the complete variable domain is GAGVSQSPRYKVAKRGQDVALRCDPISGHVSLFWYQQALGQGPEFLTYFQNEAQLDKSGLPSDRFFAERPEGSVSTLKIQRTQQEDSAVYLCASSLVAVDQPQHFGDGTRLSIL.

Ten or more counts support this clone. This CDR3 is CASSDGGSSTDTQYF. CDR3 DNA, as far as it was read: TGTGCCAGCAGTGACGGGGGGAGTAGCACAGATACG. The chain is built from TRBV6-4 and TRBJ2-3, with D perhaps matching TRBD2 (6 bases). The CDR3 extends 3 residues past the end of the read, so its final part is completed from the germline J gene. Trimming took off 2 bases at V and 0 bases at J, with 9 bases between the two ends. Germline CDR1 reads MRHNA; CDR2 reads SNTAGT. The CDR3 length is 15 residues.

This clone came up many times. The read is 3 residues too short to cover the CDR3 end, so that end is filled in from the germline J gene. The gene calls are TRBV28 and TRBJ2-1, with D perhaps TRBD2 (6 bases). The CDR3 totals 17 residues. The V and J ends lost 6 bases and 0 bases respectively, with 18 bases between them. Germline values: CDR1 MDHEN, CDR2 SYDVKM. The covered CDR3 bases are TGTGCCAGCAGCTCAGATCTGGCGGGAAGCTCCTACAATGAG. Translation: CASSSDLAGSSYNE. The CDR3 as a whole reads CASSSDLAGSSYNEQFF.

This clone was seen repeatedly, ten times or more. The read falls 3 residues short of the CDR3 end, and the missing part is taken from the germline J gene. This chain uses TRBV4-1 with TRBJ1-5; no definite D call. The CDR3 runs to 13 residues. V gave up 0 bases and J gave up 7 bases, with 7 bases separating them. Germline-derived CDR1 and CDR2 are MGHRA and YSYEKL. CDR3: CASSQDPGQPQHF. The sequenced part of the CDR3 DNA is TGCGCCAGCAGCCAAGATCCGGGGCAGCCC.